Listed here are 26 T cell receptor beta chains from one sample, sequenced in a study of radiotherapy plus CTLA-4 blockade in lung cancer. The assay was immunoSEQ multiplex PCR, and TCRdb's table has in-frame clones only and misses some. This sample yields about 120,000 clones, of which about nine tenths are seen a single time; about 7% belongs to the top ten. The starting material was peripheral blood, obtained from a patient treated with radiotherapy plus ipilimumab. These receptor sequences come from a human donor with non-small cell lung cancer that progressed on radiotherapy plus ipilimumab.

This clone was picked up one time. This chain uses TRBV6-6 with TRBJ1-1, with TRBD1 identical over 9 bases. V shed 6 bases and J 10 bases; nucleotides not matched to a gene: 3. Germline V lookup: CDR1 MNHNY, CDR2 SVGAGI (reference sequence). The CDR3 runs 11 residues. The CDR3 is CASRLQGAAFF. In DNA form, the CDR3 reads TGTGCCAGCAGATTACAGGGGGCAGCTTTCTTT.

The chain has TRBV5-1 and TRBJ2-1, with 14 bases matching TRBD2. Trimming removed 7 bases from V and 7 bases from J; junction bases left unmatched: 16. Germline-derived CDR1 and CDR2 are SGHRS and YFSETQ. The CDR3 has 18 residues. The CDR3 DNA reads TGCGCCAGCTCCCTTGGGGGGATGACTAGCGGGAGGGTAAATGAGCAGTTCTTC. This codes for CASSLGGMTSGRVNEQFF.

This clone was picked up a small number of times. This sequence joins TRBV10-3 and TRBJ2-2; no reliable D call. This CDR3 spans 16 amino acids. Germline CDR1 and CDR2: ENHRY and SYGVKD. V lost 0 bases and J 5 bases, leaving 13 bases between the germline ends. The CDR3 coding sequence is TGTGCCATCAGTGAGTCAAGGTCGGCCGAAACCGGGGAGCTGTTTTTT. As protein: CAISESRSAETGELFF.

CDR3 protein: CASSPQREQYF. In DNA form, the CDR3 reads TGTGCCAGCTCACCACAGCGCGAGCAGTACTTC. The V gene is TRBV18, the J gene TRBJ2-7, with unresolved D. Germline CDR1 KGHSH, CDR2 LQKENI. The CDR3 loop spans 11 amino acids. V was cut by 1 base and J by 6 bases, with 4 bases left in between.

This CDR3 reads CASSEGFFNEQFF. The CDR3 region has the DNA TGTGCCAGCAGTGAAGGGTTCTTCAATGAGCAGTTCTTC. This chain joins TRBV2 and TRBJ2-1, with no clear D. V was pared by 1 base and J by 6 bases, with 7 bases between. The CDR3 spans 13 residues. Germline values: CDR1 SNHLY, CDR2 FYNNEI.

In this sample, this clone turned up a few times. Other DNA sequences in the sample encode the same CDR3. The chain's CDR3 is CASSPTATNEKLFF. CDR3 in DNA: TGTGCCAGTAGCCCAACAGCAACTAATGAAAAACTGTTTTTT. The V and J genes are TRBV19 and TRBJ1-4; D is uncertain. Germline-derived CDR1 and CDR2 are LNHDA and SQIVND (reference sequence). The CDR3 runs 14 residues. The V end was cut by 6 bases, the J end by 0 bases, with 8 bases between. The full variable domain, rest sourced from reference TRBV19 and TRBJ1-4, is DGGITQSPKYLFRKEGQNVTLSCEQNLNHDAMYWYRQDPGQGLRLIYYSQIVNDFQKGDIAEGYSVSREKKESFPLTVTSAQKNPTAFYLCASSPTATNEKLFFGSGTQLSVL.

The rearrangement uses TRBV23-1 and TRBJ1-5, with a tentative D call TRBD1 (5 bases). TRBV23-1 qualifies as an ORF whose function is uncertain. The CDR3 extends over 12 amino acids. V gave up 5 bases and J gave up 6 bases, with 8 bases separating them. The CDR3 DNA follows: TGCGCCAGCAGTAGGGGAGCTCAGCCCCAGCATTTT. Protein: CASSRGAQPQHF.

The rearrangement links TRBV5-1 to TRBJ1-1, with 7 bases that match TRBD1. Germline CDR1 reads SGHRS; CDR2 reads YFSETQ. The V gene end was trimmed by 2 bases and the J gene end by 5 bases; junction bases not matched to a gene: 15. CDR3 length: 17 residues. The CDR3 DNA reads TGCGCCAGCAGCTTCGGGGACAGCTTATCATTAGGGACTGAAGCTTTCTTT. Its protein is CASSFGDSLSLGTEAFF.

V is TRBV11-3 and J is TRBJ1-1; unclear D gene. Trimming left V 2 bases short and J 4 bases short, with 8 bases between. Germline V gene sequence: CDR1 SGHNT, CDR2 YENEEA. This CDR3 contains 13 residues. DNA of the CDR3: TGTGCCAGCAGCTTACGGGGAACCACTGAAGCTTTCTTT. It yields the protein CASSLRGTTEAFF.

The chain has TRBV18 and TRBJ2-5; D gene uncertain. Trimming took 2 bases from V and 4 from J, leaving 5 bases between them. Germline V CDR1 and CDR2: KGHSH, LQKENI. The CDR3 runs 12 residues. The CDR3 here is CASSPAGETQYF. CDR3 DNA: TGTGCCAGCTCACCAGCTGGAGAGACCCAGTACTTC.

V gene TRBV9 combines with J gene TRBJ1-2; D call uncertain. The V and J ends lost 0 bases and 8 bases respectively, with 11 bases between them. The CDR3 is 13 amino acids. Germline loops: CDR1 SGDLS, CDR2 YYNGEE. In nucleotides, the CDR3 is TGTGCCAGCAGCGTAGTGTCAGAAGAGGGCTACACCTTC. This encodes CASSVVSEEGYTF.

The CDR3 loop reads CASSTQALLTSTDTQYF. The CDR3 bases are TGTGCCAGCAGCACGCAGGCACTCCTGACTTCCACAGATACGCAGTATTTT. The chain is built from TRBV5-4 and TRBJ2-3; D unresolved. Per germline, CDR1 SGHNT and CDR2 YYREEE (reference sequence). CDR3 length: 17 amino acids. V gave up 4 bases and J gave up 2 bases, with 20 bases separating them. Together with reference TRBV5-4 and TRBJ2-3, the CDR3 gives the full variable domain: ETGVTQSPTHLIKTRGQQVTLRCSSQSGHNTVSWYQQALGQGPQFIFQYYREEENGRGNFPPRFSGLQFPNYSSELNVNALELDDSALYLCASSTQALLTSTDTQYFGPGTRLTVL.

The chain uses TRBV10-3 and TRBJ1-5; D perhaps matches TRBD1 (6 bases). With 0 bases removed from V and 6 bases from J, the gap between germline ends came to 12 bases. CDR3 size: 15 residues. Germline V gene data show CDR1 as ENHRY and CDR2 as SYGVKD. In DNA form, the CDR3 reads TGTGCCATCAGTGAGTCCGGGGGGCTAATTCAGCCCCAGCATTTT. Its protein product is CAISESGGLIQPQHF.

The chain employs TRBV14 and TRBJ1-1; D remains ambiguous. The CDR3 is made up of 13 amino acids. The V end lost 1 base, the J end lost 1 base, and 4 bases lay between the germline ends. Germline loops: CDR1 SGHDN, CDR2 FVKESK. The CDR3 is CASSQAWNTEAFF. The CDR3 coding sequence is TGTGCCAGCAGCCAAGCTTGGAACACTGAAGCTTTCTTT.

The V gene is TRBV19, the J gene TRBJ2-7, with 8 positions matching TRBD2. This CDR3 comprises 15 residues. Trimming at V came to 3 bases and at J to 5 bases, leaving 9 bases not matched to a gene. Per germline, CDR1 LNHDA and CDR2 SQIVND (reference sequence). The CDR3 nucleotides are TGTGCCAGTAGTATGACGAGCGGGAGAGTACACGAGCAGTACTTC. It encodes CASSMTSGRVHEQYF.

J is TRBJ2-5 and V is TRBV4-1, with 7 bases that match TRBD2. CDR1 MGHRA and CDR2 YSYEKL come from the germline V gene. The J segment lost 4 bases and the V segment lost 4 bases, leaving 9 bases of the junction unmatched. The CDR3 length is 15 residues. CDR3 sequence: CASSRLGGGSETQYF. As DNA, the CDR3 is TGCGCCAGCAGCCGCCTAGGCGGGGGTTCAGAGACCCAGTACTTC.

The chain carries TRBV19 and TRBJ1-1; possibly TRBD1 for D (6 bases). V lost 8 bases, J lost 5 bases, and 15 bases lay in between. The CDR3 length is 13 residues. The germline V gene has CDR1 LNHDA and CDR2 SQIVND (reference sequence). The CDR3: CASLTGTMTEAFF. The CDR3 bases are TGTGCCAGTCTTACCGGGACAATGACTGAAGCTTTCTTT.

This clone was observed a few times. This chain joins TRBV19 and TRBJ2-7; D is possibly TRBD2 (5 bases). Germline values: CDR1 LNHDA, CDR2 SQIVND (reference sequence). V gave up 4 bases and J gave up 0 bases, with 10 bases separating them. The CDR3 covers 14 residues. The CDR3 DNA reads as TGTGCCAGTAGTACCGGACTGTTCTCCTACGAGCAGTACTTC. Translation: CASSTGLFSYEQYF.

The chain recombines TRBV7-9 with TRBJ1-1; D unresolved. Trimming shortened V by 4 bases and J by 7 bases, and 7 bases separated the two germline ends. The CDR3 totals 11 residues. Germline lookup yields CDR1 SEHNR and CDR2 FQNEAQ (reference sequence). The CDR3 is CASSSLDEAFF. CDR3 sequence (DNA): TGTGCCAGCAGCTCCCTTGATGAAGCTTTCTTT.

J is TRBJ2-5 and V is TRBV18, with 8 bases identical to TRBD2. CDR1 KGHSH and CDR2 LQKENI come from the germline V gene. J was trimmed by 2 bases and V by 0 bases; bases with no gene match: 2. The CDR3 is made up of 15 amino acids. CDR3 bases: TGTGCCAGCTCACCACCGGGACTAGTGCAAGAGACCCAGTACTTC. Translation: CASSPPGLVQETQYF.

The J gene is TRBJ2-3, the V gene TRBV29-1, with D unresolved. Germline CDR1 reads SQVTM; CDR2 reads ANQGSEA. V gave up 2 bases and J gave up 1 base, with 10 bases separating them. The CDR3 contains 14 residues. The CDR3: CSVEWVQGTDTQYF. In DNA form, the CDR3 reads TGCAGCGTTGAATGGGTCCAGGGCACAGATACGCAGTATTTT.

The chain employs TRBV5-4 and TRBJ2-7, with 10 bases identical to TRBD2. Germline values: CDR1 SGHNT, CDR2 YYREEE (reference sequence). The CDR3 extends over 15 amino acids. Trimming took 3 bases from V and 5 from J; bases not matched to a gene: 8. CDR3 residues: CASSSTSGLRHEQYF. Written as DNA, the CDR3 is TGTGCCAGCAGCTCGACTAGCGGGCTCCGCCACGAGCAGTACTTC.

This clone was seen once. This rearrangement joins TRBV10-2 to TRBJ2-3, with D unclear. CDR1 and CDR2 (germline): WSHSY, SAAADI. Trimming removed 5 bases at V and 4 bases at J, with 13 bases between. The CDR3 extends over 14 amino acids. This CDR3 reads CASSLISGADTQYF. CDR3 nucleotides: TGCGCCAGCAGTTTAATCAGTGGGGCAGATACGCAGTATTTT.

The chain recombines TRBV5-1 with TRBJ1-5; 10 positions agree with TRBD1. This CDR3 is 15 amino acids long. Germline trimming cut 7 bases from V and 6 bases from J; bases unmatched to any gene: 10. The germline V gene encodes CDR1 SGHRS and CDR2 YFSETQ. The CDR3 bases are TGCGCCAGCCGACAGGGGGCAGGGATGGGTCAGCCCCAGCATTTT. Translated, it gives CASRQGAGMGQPQHF.

The rearrangement uses TRBV5-1 and TRBJ2-7; D might be TRBD1 (5 bases). CDR1 is SGHRS, CDR2 YFSETQ, per germline. With 0 bases removed from V and 1 base from J, the gap between germline ends came to 14 bases. This CDR3 contains 16 residues. DNA of the CDR3: TGCGCCAGCAGCTTGGCCCCCAGGGTAGGGTCCTACGAGCAGTACTTC. Translated: CASSLAPRVGSYEQYF.

CDR3 bases: TGCGCCAGCAGCGCTGGGACATCCTATAGCAATCAGCCCCAGCATTTT. As protein: CASSAGTSYSNQPQHF. The J gene is TRBJ1-5, the V gene TRBV4-1; possible D gene TRBD1, 6 bases. The CDR3 covers 16 residues. Deletions cut 5 bases from V and 0 bases from J, with 14 bases between. Germline loops: CDR1 MGHRA, CDR2 YSYEKL.